This T cell receptor beta chain was found in a study of OX40 agonist ivuxolimab in advanced cancers. Study summary: Among those treated, three patients had partial responses, one with hepatocellular carcinoma and two with cutaneous melanoma.

Libraries were prepared by immunoSEQ multiplex PCR; TCRdb keeps only in-frame clonotypes and omits some of them. The sample lists approximately 82,000 clones, roughly 92% occurring once. Germline CDR1 is MNHEY and CDR2 is SVGAGI. The CDR3 has 14 amino acids. The ends were cut back, 6 bases at V and 4 bases at J, with 12 bases in the middle. The TCR sequence derives from an adult with an advanced solid tumor such as melanoma, head and neck, liver or kidney cancer. The starting material was CD4+ or CD8+ T cells sorted from blood, obtained in a trial of the OX40 agonist ivuxolimab. The chain links TRBV6-5 to TRBJ1-4; no reliable D call. The CDR3 spells CASRLDQVNEKLFF. In DNA, the CDR3 is TGTGCCAGCAGACTCGACCAGGTTAATGAAAAACTGTTTTTT.